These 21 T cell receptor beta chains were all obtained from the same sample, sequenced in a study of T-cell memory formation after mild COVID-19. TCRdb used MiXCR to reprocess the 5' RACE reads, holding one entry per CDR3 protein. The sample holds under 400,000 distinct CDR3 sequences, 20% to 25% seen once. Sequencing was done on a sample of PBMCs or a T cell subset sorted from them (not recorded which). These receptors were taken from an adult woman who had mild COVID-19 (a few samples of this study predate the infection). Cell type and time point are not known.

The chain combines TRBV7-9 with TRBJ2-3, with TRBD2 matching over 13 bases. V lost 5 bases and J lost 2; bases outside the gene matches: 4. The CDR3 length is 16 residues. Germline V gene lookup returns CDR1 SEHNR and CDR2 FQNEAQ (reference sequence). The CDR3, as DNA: TGTGCCAGCAGCATGGGACTAGCGGGATCCACAGATACGCAGTATTTT. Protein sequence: CASSMGLAGSTDTQYF.

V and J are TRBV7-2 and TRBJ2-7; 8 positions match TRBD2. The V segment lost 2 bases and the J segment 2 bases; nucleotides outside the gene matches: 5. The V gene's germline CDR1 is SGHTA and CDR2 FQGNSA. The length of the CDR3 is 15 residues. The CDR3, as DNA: TGTGCCAGCAGCTTAACGGGGGGGCCCGCCTACGAGCAGTACTTC. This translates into CASSLTGGPAYEQYF.

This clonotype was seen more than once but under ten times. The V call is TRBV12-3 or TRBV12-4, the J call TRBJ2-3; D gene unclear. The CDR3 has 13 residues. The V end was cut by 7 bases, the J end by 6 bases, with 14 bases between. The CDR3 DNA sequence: TGTGCCAGCACCTTCTACGGGCAGGATACGCAGTATTTT. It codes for CASTFYGQDTQYF.

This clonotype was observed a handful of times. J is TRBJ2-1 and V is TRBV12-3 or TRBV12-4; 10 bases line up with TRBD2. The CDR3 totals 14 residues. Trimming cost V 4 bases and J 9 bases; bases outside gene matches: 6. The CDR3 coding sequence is TGTGCCAGCAGTTCTAGCGGGAGCTACGGTGAGCAGTTCTTC. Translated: CASSSSGSYGEQFF.

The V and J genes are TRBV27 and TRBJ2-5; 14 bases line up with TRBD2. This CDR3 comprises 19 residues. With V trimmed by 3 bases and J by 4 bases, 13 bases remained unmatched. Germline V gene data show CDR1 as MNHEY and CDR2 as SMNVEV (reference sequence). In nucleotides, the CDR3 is TGTGCCAGCAGTTTGTTTCCCTCGACTAGCGGGAGGGCCATAGAGACCCAGTACTTC. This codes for CASSLFPSTSGRAIETQYF.

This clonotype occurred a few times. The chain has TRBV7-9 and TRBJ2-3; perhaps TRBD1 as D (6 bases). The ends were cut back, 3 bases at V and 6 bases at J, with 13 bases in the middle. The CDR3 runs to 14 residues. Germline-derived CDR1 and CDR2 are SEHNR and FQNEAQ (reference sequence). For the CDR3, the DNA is TGTGCCAGCAGCTTCGGGGTAGGGGGTGATACGCAGTATTTT. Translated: CASSFGVGGDTQYF.

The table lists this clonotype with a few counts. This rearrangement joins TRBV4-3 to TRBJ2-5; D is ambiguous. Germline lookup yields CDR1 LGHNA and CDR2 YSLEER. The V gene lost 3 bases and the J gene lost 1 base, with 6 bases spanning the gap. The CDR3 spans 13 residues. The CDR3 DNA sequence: TGCGCCAGCAGCCAGACTGGCCAAGAGACCCAGTACTTC. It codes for CASSQTGQETQYF.

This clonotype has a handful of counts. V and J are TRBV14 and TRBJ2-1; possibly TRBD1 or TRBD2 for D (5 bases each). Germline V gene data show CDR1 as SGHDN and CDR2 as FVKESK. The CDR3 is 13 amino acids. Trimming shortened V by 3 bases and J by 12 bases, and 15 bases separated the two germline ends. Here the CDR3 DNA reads TGTGCCAGCAGCCAGGGACGGGCCGGTGCGCAGTTCTTC. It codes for CASSQGRAGAQFF.

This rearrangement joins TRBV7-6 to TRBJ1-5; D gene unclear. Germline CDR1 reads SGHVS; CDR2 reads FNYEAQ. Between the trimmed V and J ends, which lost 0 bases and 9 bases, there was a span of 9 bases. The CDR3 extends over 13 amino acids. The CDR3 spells CASSLAKSWPQHF. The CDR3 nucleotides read TGTGCCAGCAGCTTAGCCAAATCTTGGCCCCAGCATTTT.

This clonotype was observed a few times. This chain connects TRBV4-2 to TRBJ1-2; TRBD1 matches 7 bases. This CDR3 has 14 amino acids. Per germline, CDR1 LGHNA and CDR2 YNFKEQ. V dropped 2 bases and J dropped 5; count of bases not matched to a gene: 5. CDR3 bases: TGTGCCAGCAGCCAACTGGAGGGGGCGTATGGCTACACCTTC. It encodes CASSQLEGAYGYTF.

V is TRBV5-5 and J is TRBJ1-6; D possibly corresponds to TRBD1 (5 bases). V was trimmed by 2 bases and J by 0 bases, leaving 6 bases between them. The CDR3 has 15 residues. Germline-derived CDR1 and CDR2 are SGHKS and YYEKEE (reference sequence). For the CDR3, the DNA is TGTGCCAGCAGCTTAGGGGTCTCCTATAATTCACCCCTCCACTTT. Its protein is CASSLGVSYNSPLHF.

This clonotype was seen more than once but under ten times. CDR3 DNA sequence: TGTGCCAGCGGGGGCCAGTTCGGCTACACCTTC. This encodes CASGGQFGYTF. V is TRBV2 and J is TRBJ1-2; maybe TRBD1 (6 bases). The length of the CDR3 is 11 residues. Looked up from germline, CDR1 is SNHLY and CDR2 is FYNNEI. Deletions cut 8 bases from V and 8 bases from J, with 12 bases between.

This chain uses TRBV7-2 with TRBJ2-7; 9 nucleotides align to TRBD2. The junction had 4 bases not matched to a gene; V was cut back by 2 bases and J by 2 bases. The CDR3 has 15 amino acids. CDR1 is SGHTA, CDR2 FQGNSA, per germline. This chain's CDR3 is CASSLLAGAAYEQYF. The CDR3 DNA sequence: TGTGCCAGCAGCTTATTAGCGGGGGCCGCCTACGAGCAGTACTTC.

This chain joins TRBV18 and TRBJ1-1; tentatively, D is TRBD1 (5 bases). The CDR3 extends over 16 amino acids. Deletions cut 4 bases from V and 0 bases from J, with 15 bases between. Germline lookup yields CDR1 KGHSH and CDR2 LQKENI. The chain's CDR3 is CASSHSRVRMNTEAFF. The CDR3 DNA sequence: TGTGCCAGCTCACACAGCAGGGTACGCATGAACACTGAAGCTTTCTTT.

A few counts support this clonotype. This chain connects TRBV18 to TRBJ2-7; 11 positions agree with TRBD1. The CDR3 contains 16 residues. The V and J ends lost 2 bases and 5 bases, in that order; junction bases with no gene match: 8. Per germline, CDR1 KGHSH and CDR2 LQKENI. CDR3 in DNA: TGTGCCAGCTCACCAGAGGACAGGGGGCGTTTAAACGAGCAGTACTTC. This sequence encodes CASSPEDRGRLNEQYF. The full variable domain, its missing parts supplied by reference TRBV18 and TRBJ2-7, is NAGVMQNPRHLVRRRGQEARLRCSPMKGHSHVYWYRQLPEEGLKFMVYLQKENIIDESGMPKERFSAEFPKEGPSILRIQQVVRGDSAAYFCASSPEDRGRLNEQYFGPGTRLTVT.

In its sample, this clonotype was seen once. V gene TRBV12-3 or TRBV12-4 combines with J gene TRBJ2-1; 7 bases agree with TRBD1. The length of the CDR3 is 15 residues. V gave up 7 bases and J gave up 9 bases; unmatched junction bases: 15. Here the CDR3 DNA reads TGTGCCAGCAATGACAGGGTCCGGGCTTTGGGTGAGCAGTTCTTC. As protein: CASNDRVRALGEQFF.

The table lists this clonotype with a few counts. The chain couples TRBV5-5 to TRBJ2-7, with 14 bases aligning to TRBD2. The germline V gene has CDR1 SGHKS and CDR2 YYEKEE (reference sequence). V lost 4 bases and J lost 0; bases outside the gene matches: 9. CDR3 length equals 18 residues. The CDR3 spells CASSLEPGLAGGSYEQYF. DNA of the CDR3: TGTGCCAGCAGCCTGGAACCCGGACTAGCGGGGGGCTCCTACGAGCAGTACTTC.

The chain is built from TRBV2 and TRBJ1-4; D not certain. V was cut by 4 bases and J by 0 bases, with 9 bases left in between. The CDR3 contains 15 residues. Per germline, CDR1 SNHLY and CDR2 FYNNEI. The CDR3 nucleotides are TGTGCCAGCAGTGGGCAGGTCGCAACTAATGAAAAACTGTTTTTT. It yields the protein CASSGQVATNEKLFF.

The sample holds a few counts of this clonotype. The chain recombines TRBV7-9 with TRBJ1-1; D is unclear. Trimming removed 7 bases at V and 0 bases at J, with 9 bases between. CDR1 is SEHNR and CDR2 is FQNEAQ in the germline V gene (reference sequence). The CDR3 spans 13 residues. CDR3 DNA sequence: TGTGCCAGCACCAAGGTTCTGAACACTGAAGCTTTCTTT. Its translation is CASTKVLNTEAFF.

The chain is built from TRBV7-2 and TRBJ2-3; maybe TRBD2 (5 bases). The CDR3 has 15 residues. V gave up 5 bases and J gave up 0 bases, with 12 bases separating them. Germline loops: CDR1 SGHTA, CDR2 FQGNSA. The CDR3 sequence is CASSPLSGSTDTQYF. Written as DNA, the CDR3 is TGTGCCAGCAGCCCCCTAAGCGGAAGCACAGATACGCAGTATTTT.

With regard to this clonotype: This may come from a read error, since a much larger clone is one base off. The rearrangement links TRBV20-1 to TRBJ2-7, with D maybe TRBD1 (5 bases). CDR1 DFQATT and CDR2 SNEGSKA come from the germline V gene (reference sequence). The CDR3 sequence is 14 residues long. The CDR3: CSAGQLHRSYEKYF. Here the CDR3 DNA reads TGCAGTGCTGGACAACTCCACCGCTCCTACGAGAAGTACTTC.